This T cell receptor (beta chain) was profiled in a study of blood T cell repertoires in COVID-19. Looking at the study overall: Specimens from acute and convalescent COVID-19 originated in the United States, Italy and Spain. T cells, B-cell-depleted T cells, or PBMCs provided the cDNA or gDNA that served as material.

Clones were read by immunoSEQ multiplex PCR, and TCRdb kept only the in-frame ones, dropping some. The repertoire consists of 150,000 to 200,000 clones, with roughly 80% occurring once and the leading ten covering under 5.5%. V was pared by 6 bases and J by 7 bases, with 5 bases of the junction left unmatched. CDR1 is MNHEY, CDR2 SVGAGI, per germline. This CDR3 comprises 14 residues. Material for sequencing was peripheral blood. V usage is TRBV6-5 and J usage is TRBJ1-5, with 11 bases that match TRBD1. The receptor's source is a young woman with acute or convalescent COVID-19. This CDR3 is CASSWGQGGQPQHF. The CDR3 nucleotides read TGTGCCAGCAGCTGGGGACAGGGGGGGCAGCCCCAGCATTTT.